The 24 T cell receptor beta chains given below trace back to one sample, sequenced in a study of response to subunit inactivated influenza vaccine. MiXCR, applied by TCRdb to the RT-PCR reads, yields one record per CDR3 protein. Counted here are more than 600,000 distinct CDR3 sequences, roughly 18% occurring once; the ten biggest clones make up under 13%. Source: PBMCs from blood, taken 5 to 6 days after vaccination. The origin of the receptors is a man over 45 who received an inactivated influenza vaccine.

In its sample, this clonotype was seen once. The chain carries TRBV5-1 and TRBJ2-1; TRBD1 aligns across 7 bases. V lost 2 bases and J lost 10; bases outside the gene matches: 15. The CDR3 is 16 residues long. Germline assignment: CDR1 SGHRS and CDR2 YFSETQ. CDR3 sequence reads: CASSFPKRGGRGEQFF. The CDR3 nucleotides read TGCGCCAGCAGCTTCCCGAAGAGAGGGGGCCGCGGGGAGCAGTTCTTC.

The CDR3 DNA sequence: TGTGCCAGCAGCTTGGCCCAGGGCAGGGAGACCCAGTACTTC. It yields the protein CASSLAQGRETQYF. The J gene is TRBJ2-5, the V gene TRBV5-5; D is perhaps TRBD1 (5 bases). The CDR3 length is 14 residues. Between the trimmed V and J ends, which lost 0 bases and 5 bases, there was a span of 11 bases. The germline CDR1 and CDR2 sequences are SGHKS and YYEKEE (reference sequence).

The gene calls are TRBV10-3 and TRBJ2-3; 7 nucleotides align to TRBD1. This CDR3 has 15 amino acids. Germline V lookup: CDR1 ENHRY, CDR2 SYGVKD. Losses at the gene ends were 6 bases for V and 2 bases for J; bases not matched to a gene: 8. The CDR3 sequence: CAISPGQSLTDTQYF. The CDR3 DNA sequence: TGTGCCATCAGCCCGGGACAGAGCCTCACAGATACGCAGTATTTT.

This clonotype appeared a few times. V and J are TRBV9 and TRBJ2-1; the D gene is possibly TRBD1 (5 bases). From germline, CDR1 is SGDLS and CDR2 YYNGEE. This CDR3 has 15 amino acids. The germline V and J ends were trimmed by 0 bases and 9 bases, with 16 bases remaining between them. CDR3 sequence (DNA): TGTGCCAGCAGCGTAGGGGTTGGGGCGCGGATTGAGCAGTTCTTC. Its protein product is CASSVGVGARIEQFF. Supplemented by reference TRBV9 and TRBJ2-1, the full variable domain reads DSGVTQTPKHLITATGQRVTLRCSPRSGDLSVYWYQQSLDQGLQFLIQYYNGEERAKGNILERFSAQQFPDLHSELNLSSLELGDSALYFCASSVGVGARIEQFFGPGTRLTVL.

This clonotype was counted a few times. The CDR3 reads CSVDGPSGANVLTF. The CDR3 nucleotides are TGCAGCGTTGACGGACCGTCTGGGGCCAACGTCCTGACTTTC. The chain combines TRBV29-1 with TRBJ2-6, with unresolved D. Trimming cost V 3 bases and J 1 base, with 7 bases left between them. The CDR3 has 14 amino acids. Germline lookup yields CDR1 SQVTM and CDR2 ANQGSEA.

The chain joins TRBV5-1 to TRBJ2-3; TRBD1 might be the D (6 bases). V was clipped by 5 bases and J by 2 bases, with 15 bases between them. The CDR3 extends over 15 amino acids. Per the germline V gene, CDR1 is SGHRS and CDR2 is YFSETQ. As DNA, the CDR3 is TGCGCCAGCAGGGGGGCTAGCCCTTCCACAGATACGCAGTATTTT. Translated: CASRGASPSTDTQYF. Full variable domain (rest looked up from reference TRBV5-1 and TRBJ2-3): KAGVTQTPRYLIKTRGQQVTLSCSPISGHRSVSWYQQTPGQGLQFLFEYFSETQRNKGNFPGRFSGRQFSNSRSEMNVSTLELGDSALYLCASRGASPSTDTQYFGPGTRLTVL.

There are a few counts of this clonotype. The chain couples TRBV28 to TRBJ1-5; possibly TRBD1 for D (6 bases). V lost 6 bases, J lost 3 bases, and 9 bases lay in between. There are 13 residues in the CDR3. Germline loops: CDR1 MDHEN, CDR2 SYDVKM. The CDR3 coding sequence is TGTGCCAGCAGAGGACAGTTCAATCAGCCCCAGCATTTT. This encodes CASRGQFNQPQHF. Combining the CDR3 with reference TRBV28 and TRBJ1-5 gives the whole variable domain DVKVTQSSRYLVKRTGEKVFLECVQDMDHENMFWYRQDPGLGLRLIYFSYDVKMKEKGDIPEGYSVSREKKERFSLILESASTNQTSMYLCASRGQFNQPQHFGDGTRLSIL.

The genes are TRBV12-3 or TRBV12-4 and TRBJ2-5; 11 nucleotides line up with TRBD2. Trimming took 7 bases from V and 5 from J; bases not matched to a gene: 6. The CDR3 spans 14 residues. CDR3 in DNA: TGTGCCAGCACTTTGCTAGCGGGAGGCGAGACCCAGTACTTC. Translation: CASTLLAGGETQYF.

This clonotype was counted between two and nine times. The chain combines TRBV7-2 with TRBJ2-2, with a weak D call TRBD2 (7 bases). The CDR3 covers 16 residues. V was trimmed by 7 bases and J by 6 bases, leaving 21 bases between them. CDR1 is SGHTA, CDR2 FQGNSA, per germline. The CDR3 DNA follows: TGTGCCAGCAAGAGACCGGGCTTAGGGGGGGCCGGGGAGCTGTTTTTT. Translating it yields CASKRPGLGGAGELFF.

This chain links TRBV7-2 with TRBJ2-3; 7 bases map to TRBD1. This CDR3 is built from 15 residues. Germline lookup yields CDR1 SGHTA and CDR2 FQGNSA. Germline trimming cut 2 bases from V and 6 bases from J; bases unmatched to any gene: 8. The CDR3 DNA sequence: TGTGCCAGCAGCTTAATGTTACTCAGGGGGGATACGCAGTATTTT. Amino acid sequence: CASSLMLLRGDTQYF.

In its sample, this clonotype was seen once. V is TRBV7-9 and J is TRBJ2-3, with TRBD1 identical over 9 bases. Germline-derived CDR1 and CDR2 are SEHNR and FQNEAQ (reference sequence). J lost 3 bases, V lost 3 bases, and 7 bases had no gene match. This CDR3 is 16 amino acids long. CDR3 sequence reads: CASSFGGGQGTDTQYF. The CDR3 nucleotides read TGTGCCAGCAGCTTTGGAGGGGGACAGGGAACAGATACGCAGTATTTT.

The genes are TRBV28 and TRBJ2-7; D assignment may be TRBD1 or TRBD2 (5 bases each). V lost 6 bases to trimming and J lost 4 bases, with 10 bases between them. This CDR3 region has 12 residues. Germline assignment: CDR1 MDHEN and CDR2 SYDVKM. The CDR3 nucleotides are TGTGCCAGCAGGGGGGAAGATTACGAGCAGTACTTC. This codes for CASRGEDYEQYF. The variable domain in full, completed from reference TRBV28 and TRBJ2-7, reads DVKVTQSSRYLVKRTGEKVFLECVQDMDHENMFWYRQDPGLGLRLIYFSYDVKMKEKGDIPEGYSVSREKKERFSLILESASTNQTSMYLCASRGEDYEQYFGPGTRLTVT.

At least ten counts were recorded for this clonotype. The chain carries TRBV12-3 or TRBV12-4 and TRBJ1-5, with TRBD1 matching over 7 bases. The CDR3 length is 15 residues. Trimming cost V 3 bases and J 4 bases; bases outside gene matches: 6. CDR3 bases: TGTGCCAGCAGTTTCAGGGGGGCGCAAAATCAGCCCCAGCATTTT. It codes for CASSFRGAQNQPQHF.

This clonotype was seen a handful of times. This rearrangement joins TRBV29-1 to TRBJ2-2, with D tentatively TRBD1 or TRBD2 (5 bases each). Deletions cut 2 bases from V and 7 bases from J, with 20 bases between. This CDR3 has 16 residues. From germline, CDR1 is SQVTM and CDR2 ANQGSEA. CDR3 sequence: CSVELSGRGIVGELFF. The DNA of the CDR3 is TGCAGCGTTGAATTGTCGGGACGAGGGATAGTCGGGGAGCTGTTTTTT.

On this clonotype: A much larger clonotype is one base distant, so this may be a read error. The chain combines TRBV6-1 with TRBJ2-7; 7 nucleotides line up with TRBD2. Germline CDR1 reads MNHNS; CDR2 reads SASEGT. The length of the CDR3 is 13 residues. Trimming at V came to 6 bases and at J to 4 bases, leaving 6 bases not matched to a gene. The CDR3 DNA is TGTGCCAGCAGACTCCTCGGGGGGTACGAGCAGTACTTC. Residues: CASRLLGGYEQYF.

This clonotype turned up a few times. The chain joins TRBV7-9 to TRBJ2-1; the match to TRBD2 covers 9 bases. Trimming cost V 0 bases and J 7 bases; bases outside gene matches: 10. The CDR3 loop spans 17 amino acids. CDR1 is SEHNR and CDR2 is FQNEAQ in the germline V gene (reference sequence). The CDR3 region has the DNA TGTGCCAGCAGCTTAGCGTTCTCCCAGCGGGGGGAAAATGAGCAGTTCTTC. Amino acids: CASSLAFSQRGENEQFF.

Ten or more counts support this clonotype. The chain couples TRBV12-3 or TRBV12-4 to TRBJ2-3, with D perhaps matching TRBD1 (7 bases). This CDR3 comprises 14 residues. The V end was cut by 5 bases, the J end by 5 bases, with 14 bases between. CDR3 DNA: TGTGCCAGCAGTACGCAGGGGGGAGGAGATACGCAGTATTTT. Translation: CASSTQGGGDTQYF.

This clonotype was observed a few times. The J gene is TRBJ2-1, the V gene TRBV5-1; D gene unclear. Looked up from germline, CDR1 is SGHRS and CDR2 is YFSETQ. The CDR3 runs 12 residues. Trimming shortened V by 3 bases and J by 8 bases, and 9 bases separated the two germline ends. CDR3 protein: CASSSDVYEQFF. The DNA for the CDR3 is TGCGCCAGCAGCTCGGATGTCTATGAGCAGTTCTTC.

Turning to this clonotype: One base away lies a much larger clone, so this may be a sequencing read error. The rearrangement joins TRBV6-1 to TRBJ2-7; D uncertain. The germline V gene encodes CDR1 MNHNS and CDR2 SASEGT. The CDR3 runs 12 residues. The V end was cut by 4 bases, the J end by 1 base, with 5 bases between. The CDR3 sequence: CASSGESYEQYF. The CDR3 DNA reads as TGTGCCAGCAGTGGGGAATCCTACGAGCAGTACTTC.

CDR3 loop: CAISESGELYEQYF. The CDR3, as DNA: TGTGCCATCAGTGAGTCAGGGGAGCTTTACGAGCAGTACTTC. The chain joins TRBV10-3 to TRBJ2-7; D possibly matches TRBD1 or TRBD2 (5 bases each). Germline CDR1 and CDR2: ENHRY and SYGVKD. The CDR3 length is 14 residues. V was clipped by 0 bases and J by 4 bases, with 10 bases between them.

V gene TRBV5-6 combines with J gene TRBJ2-1; a weak D match, TRBD2 (6 bases). Germline CDR1 and CDR2: SGHDT and YYEEEE. Trimming left V 0 bases short and J 3 bases short, with 16 bases between. The CDR3 contains 17 residues. The CDR3 region is CASSLDGAGSLYNEQFF. The CDR3 DNA reads TGTGCCAGCAGCTTGGATGGTGCGGGGAGCCTCTACAATGAGCAGTTCTTC.

This clonotype was picked up a small number of times. The chain couples TRBV4-2 to TRBJ2-1; 12 bases are a match to TRBD2. The CDR3 extends over 16 amino acids. The germline CDR1 and CDR2 sequences are LGHNA and YNFKEQ. The trim removed 0 bases at V and 7 bases at J, leaving 4 bases unmatched. CDR3 region: CASSQDETSGRNEQFF. The CDR3 DNA follows: TGTGCCAGCAGCCAAGATGAAACTAGCGGGAGGAATGAGCAGTTCTTC.

The chain employs TRBV29-1 and TRBJ2-3; a possible D gene is TRBD1 (6 bases). Germline CDR1 is SQVTM and CDR2 is ANQGSEA. The V end was cut by 8 bases, the J end by 2 bases, with 14 bases between. The CDR3 runs to 13 residues. The CDR3 DNA sequence: TGCAGCACCGAACAGGGACCCACAGATACGCAGTATTTT. Its translation: CSTEQGPTDTQYF.

The rearrangement links TRBV20-1 to TRBJ1-2; 10 bases map to TRBD1. Trimming cost V 5 bases and J 3 bases; bases outside gene matches: 3. Germline CDR1 DFQATT, CDR2 SNEGSKA (reference sequence). This CDR3 is built from 13 residues. The CDR3 bases are TGCAGTGCTGAAGACAGGGGGCACTATGGCTACACCTTC. Translating gives CSAEDRGHYGYTF.